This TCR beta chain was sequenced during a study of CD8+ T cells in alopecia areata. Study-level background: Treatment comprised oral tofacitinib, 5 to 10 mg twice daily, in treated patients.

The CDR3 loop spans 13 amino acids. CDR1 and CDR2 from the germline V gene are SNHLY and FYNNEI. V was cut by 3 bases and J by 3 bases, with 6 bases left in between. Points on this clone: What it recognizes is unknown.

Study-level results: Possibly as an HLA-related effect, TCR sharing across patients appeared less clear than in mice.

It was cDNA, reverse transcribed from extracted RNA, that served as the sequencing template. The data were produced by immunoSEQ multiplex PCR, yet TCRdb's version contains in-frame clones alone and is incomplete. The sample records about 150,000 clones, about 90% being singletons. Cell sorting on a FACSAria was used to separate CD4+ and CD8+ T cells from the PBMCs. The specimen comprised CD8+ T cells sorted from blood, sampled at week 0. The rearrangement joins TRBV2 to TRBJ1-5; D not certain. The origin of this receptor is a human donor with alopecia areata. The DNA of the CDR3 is TGTGCCAGCAGTGATCCTAACAATCAGCCCCAGCATTTT. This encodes CASSDPNNQPQHF.